What follows are 24 T cell receptor beta chains derived from one specimen sequenced in a study of CXCR3-negative and CXCR3-positive naive CD8 T cells. Carrying UMI labels, the TRB cDNA libraries were prepared through 5' RACE. TCRdb derives one entry per CDR3 protein from the 5' RACE reads, leaving out DNA. Listed are 65,000 to 90,000 distinct CDR3 sequences; approximately 0.62% falls within the top ten. Their cognate antigens are unknown. General study findings and limits: CXCR3-positive naive cells carried more hydrophobic TRB CDR3s than CXCR3-negative naive cells did.

Sequences were obtained from naive CXCR3+ CD8+ T cells from blood. Subset defined: CD45RO-CCR7+CD27+CD95- naive CD8+ T cells expressing CXCR3 (TNR3+). The receptor source for this set is a human donor in good health. Some clones in this sample may be carry-over from other donors' samples.

The rearrangement links TRBV7-9 to TRBJ2-7. CDR3 size: 13 residues. The germline gives CDR1 SEHNR, CDR2 FQNEAQ (reference sequence). CDR3 residues: CASSLISSYEQYF.

This chain joins TRBV19 and TRBJ2-1. There are 16 residues in the CDR3. The germline V gene has CDR1 LNHDA and CDR2 SQIVND (reference sequence). The chain's CDR3 is CASTLDRQNSYNEQFF.

The chain has TRBV25-1 and TRBJ1-6; TCRdb's assignment of TRBD1 cannot be checked, as there is no DNA. Germline assignment: CDR1 MGHDK and CDR2 SYGVNS. This CDR3 region has 14 residues. The CDR3 loop reads CASREGDEISPLHF.

Here the CDR3 reads CASSWSEREWDNEQFF. J is TRBJ2-1 and V is TRBV7-8; without DNA, the TCRdb call of TRBD2 cannot be checked. CDR1 is SGHVS and CDR2 is FQNEAQ in the germline V gene. The CDR3 runs to 16 residues.

The V call is TRBV5-5, the J call TRBJ2-7; the D gene TCRdb calls, TRBD2, cannot be checked with no DNA. The CDR3 is 22 amino acids. The germline V gene encodes CDR1 SGHKS and CDR2 YYEKEE (reference sequence). The CDR3 spells CASSTLPGQTYTGTSGAYEQYF.

The rearrangement joins TRBV24-1 to TRBJ2-7; the TCRdb D gene call, TRBD2, has no DNA to confirm it. Germline V gene lookup returns CDR1 KGHDR and CDR2 SFDVKD. CDR3 size: 13 residues. The chain's CDR3 is CATSTSLAYEQYF.

Here the CDR3 reads CASSVDGTYNSPLHF. The chain is built from TRBV28 and TRBJ1-6. In germline, CDR1 is MDHEN, CDR2 SYDVKM. CDR3 length: 15 amino acids.

The genes are TRBV27 and TRBJ2-7. The CDR3 has 13 residues. Germline V gene sequence: CDR1 MNHEY, CDR2 SMNVEV (reference sequence). The CDR3 sequence is CAIGRGESYEQYF.

J is TRBJ1-5 and V is TRBV10-3. Germline V gives CDR1 ENHRY, CDR2 SYGVKD. CDR3 size: 17 residues. CDR3 loop: CAISESGPAENIQPQHF.

The rearrangement links TRBV29-1 to TRBJ2-1; absent DNA, TCRdb's TRBD1 call cannot be checked. This CDR3 comprises 13 residues. Germline CDR1 and CDR2: SQVTM and ANQGSEA. CDR3 region: CSLVNNTGKKQFF.

The chain couples TRBV7-9 to TRBJ2-7; checking the TCRdb D call of TRBD1 is not possible without DNA. The germline gives CDR1 SEHNR, CDR2 FQNEAQ (reference sequence). This CDR3 contains 12 residues. The CDR3 sequence is CASSSGTDGQYF.

This chain joins TRBV4-1 and TRBJ2-7; absent DNA, TCRdb's TRBD1 call cannot be checked. The CDR3 runs to 16 residues. Germline values: CDR1 MGHRA, CDR2 YSYEKL. The CDR3 region is CASSLDDRGPSYEQYF.

The rearrangement joins TRBV19 to TRBJ2-1; the TCRdb D gene call, TRBD2, has no DNA to confirm it. This CDR3 has 15 residues. CDR1 is LNHDA and CDR2 is SQIVND in the germline V gene (reference sequence). CDR3: CAVSGLATTYNEQFF.

This chain links TRBV20-1 with TRBJ2-7; TCRdb designates TRBD2, a call that cannot be tested without DNA. This CDR3 spans 17 amino acids. CDR1 and CDR2 from the germline V gene are DFQATT and SNEGSKA (reference sequence). This CDR3 reads CSARDRNRLAGTDEQYF.

The gene calls are TRBV7-8 and TRBJ2-1; TCRdb's D call, TRBD1, is unchecked because there is no DNA. This CDR3 is built from 14 residues. Germline V gene lookup returns CDR1 SGHVS and CDR2 FQNEAQ. The CDR3: CASSIRGTYNEQFF. Using reference TRBV7-8 and TRBJ2-1 for the parts outside the CDR3, the full variable domain is GAGVSQSPRYKVAKRGQDVALRCDPISGHVSLFWYQQALGQGPEFLTYFQNEAQLDKSGLPSDRFFAERPEGSVSTLKIQRTQQEDSAVYLCASSIRGTYNEQFFGPGTRLTVL.

The chain employs TRBV29-1 and TRBJ2-7; TCRdb reports TRBD1, a call that lacks DNA to check it against. Germline V gene data show CDR1 as SQVTM and CDR2 as ANQGSEA. CDR3 length: 14 amino acids. The CDR3 protein is CSVLGTRLFDEQYF.

This chain uses TRBV5-6 with TRBJ2-7. This CDR3 has 15 residues. The germline V gene has CDR1 SGHDT and CDR2 YYEEEE. This chain's CDR3 is CASSLRQRSSYEQYF.

The chain carries TRBV28 and TRBJ2-7. The CDR3 contains 14 residues. CDR1 MDHEN and CDR2 SYDVKM come from the germline V gene. CDR3 protein: CASSLIAVHLEQYF.

The rearrangement joins TRBV28 to TRBJ2-3; TCRdb selects TRBD1, and the lack of DNA leaves this call unchecked. The CDR3 extends over 19 amino acids. Germline V gives CDR1 MDHEN, CDR2 SYDVKM. CDR3 residues: CASSLSPRLWGRPTDTQYF.

CDR3 sequence: CASSSTGRVEQYF. The chain uses TRBV6-5 and TRBJ2-7; the TCRdb D gene call, TRBD2, has no DNA to confirm it. CDR3 length: 13 amino acids. Germline CDR1 reads MNHEY; CDR2 reads SVGAGI.

The V call is TRBV10-3, the J call TRBJ2-5; there is no DNA to check the TCRdb D call of TRBD1. This CDR3 has 13 amino acids. CDR1 and CDR2 from the germline V gene are ENHRY and SYGVKD. The CDR3 protein is CAITTGAGETQYF.

The gene calls are TRBV29-1 and TRBJ2-1; no DNA is available, so the TRBD1 call from TCRdb remains unchecked. The CDR3 spans 14 residues. Germline-derived CDR1 and CDR2 are SQVTM and ANQGSEA. CDR3 residues: CSVEGQGKDAEQFF.

This chain joins TRBV6-5 and TRBJ2-3; absent DNA, TCRdb's TRBD1 call cannot be checked. CDR1 is MNHEY and CDR2 is SVGAGI in the germline V gene. This CDR3 comprises 15 residues. CDR3 in amino acids: CASSKGTDLTDTQYF.

The rearrangement links TRBV20-1 to TRBJ2-5; the D call from TCRdb, TRBD1, cannot be confirmed without DNA. Looked up from germline, CDR1 is DFQATT and CDR2 is SNEGSKA (reference sequence). The CDR3 length is 14 residues. The CDR3 sequence is CSARDPGQMETQYF.